Shown below are 23 T cell receptor beta chains from a single sample sequenced in a study of control samples from healthy donors and cancer patients. Repertoires were generated with immunoSEQ multiplex PCR, while TCRdb's copy carries only in-frame clones and drops some. Among 350,000 to 450,000 clones, around 90% were seen once, and the ten largest hold around 6.5%. Material: PBMCs. The source of these receptors is a man aged 40-55 years with head and neck cancer.

The chain employs TRBV5-4 and TRBJ1-2; D is perhaps TRBD1 (5 bases). Germline lookup yields CDR1 SGHNT and CDR2 YYREEE (reference sequence). Trimming pared 5 bases from V and 3 bases from J, leaving 11 bases between. This CDR3 comprises 13 residues. The CDR3 region has the DNA TGTGCCAGCAGACCCGGGACGGACTATGGCTACACCTTC. It translates to CASRPGTDYGYTF.

The chain recombines TRBV11-3 with TRBJ2-7; D may be TRBD1 (5 bases). There are 14 residues in the CDR3. V was shortened by 5 bases and J by 2 bases, with 13 bases between the two germline ends. Germline CDR1 SGHNT, CDR2 YENEEA. CDR3 in DNA: TGTGCCAGCAGCGTGGGGCAGGGTGCCTACGAGCAGTACTTC. It codes for CASSVGQGAYEQYF.

The V call is TRBV19, the J call TRBJ2-3; perhaps D is TRBD1 or TRBD2 (5 bases each). Trimming took off 6 bases at V and 0 bases at J, with 16 bases between the two ends. The CDR3 loop spans 16 amino acids. Germline V CDR1 and CDR2: LNHDA, SQIVND (reference sequence). In DNA, the CDR3 is TGTGCCAGTAGCGGGGCCCCCATATCTAGCACAGATACGCAGTATTTT. This sequence encodes CASSGAPISSTDTQYF.

The V and J genes are TRBV6-5 and TRBJ1-2, with TRBD1 matching over 7 bases. The V and J ends lost 6 bases and 1 base, in that order; junction bases with no gene match: 5. The CDR3 covers 14 residues. CDR1 MNHEY and CDR2 SVGAGI come from the germline V gene. CDR3 bases: TGTGCCAGCAGATACAGGGGCAATAACTATGGCTACACCTTC. Amino acid sequence: CASRYRGNNYGYTF.

This clone came up once. V is TRBV5-5 and J is TRBJ2-1; 12 nucleotides agree with TRBD2. CDR3 length: 15 amino acids. Germline V gene lookup returns CDR1 SGHKS and CDR2 YYEKEE (reference sequence). With 2 bases clipped from V and 5 bases from J, the junction kept 2 bases outside the gene matches. The CDR3 is CASSLRLAGDNEQFF. DNA of the CDR3: TGTGCCAGCAGCTTAAGACTAGCGGGAGACAATGAGCAGTTCTTC.

The V and J genes are TRBV18 and TRBJ2-7; possibly TRBD1 for D (5 bases). Per germline, CDR1 KGHSH and CDR2 LQKENI. The V gene lost 3 bases and the J gene lost 3 bases, with 9 bases spanning the gap. This CDR3 spans 13 amino acids. The CDR3 reads CASSPARDYEQYF. CDR3 sequence (DNA): TGTGCCAGCTCACCGGCCAGGGACTACGAGCAGTACTTC.

The V and J genes are TRBV10-1 and TRBJ2-7; no firm D call. This CDR3 comprises 13 residues. Trimming removed 0 bases at V and 6 bases at J, with 9 bases between. Germline CDR1 is WNHNN and CDR2 is SYGVQD (reference sequence). CDR3 region: CASSESSGVEQYF. In DNA form, the CDR3 reads TGCGCCAGCAGTGAGTCGTCCGGCGTCGAGCAGTACTTC.

This chain connects TRBV3-1 (or the pseudogene TRBV3-2) to TRBJ1-1; D is unclear. Germline lookup yields CDR1 LGHDT and CDR2 YNNKEL (reference sequence). V was cut by 1 base and J by 7 bases, with 4 bases left in between. CDR3 size: 11 residues. The CDR3 loop is CASSQADEAFF. The CDR3 DNA reads as TGTGCCAGCAGCCAAGCAGATGAAGCTTTCTTT.

The chain combines TRBV5-1 with TRBJ1-3; no clear D gene. Trimming took 4 bases from V and 0 from J, leaving 11 bases between them. Germline CDR1 and CDR2: SGHRS and YFSETQ. The CDR3 contains 15 residues. In nucleotides, the CDR3 is TGCGCCAGCAGCCCGGACTTTTTCTCTGGAAACACCATATATTTT. It is translated as CASSPDFFSGNTIYF.

This chain links TRBV3-1 (or the pseudogene TRBV3-2) with TRBJ2-7; a weak D match, TRBD1 (7 bases). Germline CDR1 is LGHDT and CDR2 is YNNKEL (reference sequence). V gave up 2 bases and J gave up 3 bases, with 11 bases separating them. This CDR3 is 14 amino acids long. CDR3 residues: CASSQNRGGYEQYF. CDR3 coding DNA: TGTGCCAGCAGCCAAAACAGGGGAGGCTACGAGCAGTACTTC.

This clone was observed once. The chain uses TRBV25-1 and TRBJ1-1; 9 nucleotides agree with TRBD1. Germline V gives CDR1 MGHDK, CDR2 SYGVNS. V shed 5 bases, J shed 2 bases, and the junction held 12 bases outside the gene matches. This CDR3 comprises 17 residues. The CDR3 loop reads CASSTRDRVFGNTEAFF. The CDR3 DNA sequence: TGTGCCAGCAGTACCCGGGACAGGGTTTTCGGAAACACTGAAGCTTTCTTT.

V is TRBV10-3 and J is TRBJ2-1; TRBD2 matches 8 bases. Germline CDR1 is ENHRY and CDR2 is SYGVKD. The CDR3 sequence is 13 residues long. V gave up 7 bases and J gave up 7 bases; unmatched junction bases: 6. The CDR3 nucleotides are TGTGCCATCAAGGGGACTAGTGAAAATGAGCAGTTCTTC. As protein: CAIKGTSENEQFF.

The chain uses TRBV6-6 and TRBJ2-1; 10 bases line up with TRBD2. This CDR3 comprises 19 residues. With 5 bases clipped from V and 0 bases from J, the junction kept 13 bases outside the gene matches. Germline CDR1 is MNHNY and CDR2 is SVGAGI (reference sequence). CDR3 DNA sequence: TGTGCCAGCAGTCCCCTGGGGCTAGCGGGAGAAAGCTCCTACAATGAGCAGTTCTTC. Translated, it gives CASSPLGLAGESSYNEQFF.

This clone was picked up a small number of times. The genes are TRBV5-6 and TRBJ1-1, with D uncertain. V was cut by 0 bases and J by 6 bases, with 3 bases left in between. Germline values: CDR1 SGHDT, CDR2 YYEEEE. There are 11 residues in the CDR3. Here the CDR3 DNA reads TGTGCCAGCAGCTTGGTCTCTGAAGCTTTCTTT. It yields the protein CASSLVSEAFF.

The chain couples TRBV18 to TRBJ2-1, with D perhaps matching TRBD1 (5 bases). The germline V gene encodes CDR1 KGHSH and CDR2 LQKENI. V dropped 6 bases and J dropped 6 bases, with 15 bases sitting between them. The CDR3 extends over 14 amino acids. Here the CDR3 reads CASSRTLGVNEQFF. For the CDR3, the DNA is TGTGCCAGCTCCCGAACGTTAGGGGTCAATGAGCAGTTCTTC.

The chain has TRBV12-5 and TRBJ2-7; 10 bases line up with TRBD1. Trimming removed 3 bases from V and 9 bases from J; junction bases left unmatched: 5. Germline V gives CDR1 LGHNT, CDR2 FRNRAP. This CDR3 contains 13 residues. This CDR3 is CASGLIGTGVQYF. CDR3 DNA: TGTGCTAGTGGTTTAATCGGGACAGGGGTGCAGTACTTC.

The rearrangement uses TRBV10-3 and TRBJ1-1; maybe TRBD1 (5 bases). The CDR3 length is 14 residues. Germline V gives CDR1 ENHRY, CDR2 SYGVKD. Trimming shortened V by 2 bases and J by 6 bases, and 13 bases separated the two germline ends. CDR3 region: CAISEMGDTPEAFF. The CDR3 bases are TGTGCCATCAGTGAGATGGGGGATACGCCTGAAGCTTTCTTT.

The genes are TRBV7-8 and TRBJ1-3, with D possibly TRBD1 on 5 matching bases. The CDR3 has 15 residues. The V and J ends lost 5 bases and 4 bases respectively, with 15 bases between them. Germline V gene sequence: CDR1 SGHVS, CDR2 FQNEAQ. CDR3 region: CASSPRRGVGNTIYF. The CDR3 nucleotides read TGTGCCAGCAGCCCACGACGAGGGGTCGGAAACACCATATATTTT.

This sequence joins TRBV29-1 and TRBJ1-2; D gene ambiguous. This CDR3 region has 11 residues. Germline lookup yields CDR1 SQVTM and CDR2 ANQGSEA. The V and J ends lost 3 bases and 8 bases respectively, with 10 bases between them. CDR3 coding DNA: TGCAGCGTTGAGGTACTCCGGGGCTACACCTTC. It translates to CSVEVLRGYTF. Together with reference TRBV29-1 and TRBJ1-2, the CDR3 gives the full variable domain: SAVISQKPSRDICQRGTSLTIQCQVDSQVTMMFWYRQQPGQSLTLIATANQGSEATYESGFVIDKFPISRPNLTFSTLTVSNMSPEDSSIYLCSVEVLRGYTFGSGTRLTVV.

The gene calls are TRBV7-6 and TRBJ2-1; the D gene is possibly TRBD2 (6 bases). V lost 3 bases, J lost 8 bases, and 14 bases lay in between. Germline V CDR1 and CDR2: SGHVS, FNYEAQ. CDR3 length equals 14 residues. CDR3 nucleotides: TGTGCCAGCAGCTTGGGGAGGAGGGTTCATGAGCAGTTCTTC. Translating it yields CASSLGRRVHEQFF.

This clone was seen a single time. The J gene is TRBJ1-5, the V gene TRBV3-1 (or the pseudogene TRBV3-2), with TRBD1 as a possible D gene (6 bases). This CDR3 region has 14 residues. In germline, CDR1 is LGHDT, CDR2 YNNKEL (reference sequence). Trimming took off 5 bases at V and 5 bases at J, with 13 bases between the two ends. CDR3: CASSAPGQHQPQHF. The CDR3 nucleotides are TGTGCCAGCAGCGCCCCGGGACAACATCAGCCCCAGCATTTT.

The chain couples TRBV6-1 to TRBJ2-5; tentatively, D is TRBD1 (5 bases). This CDR3 region has 14 residues. Germline loops: CDR1 MNHNS, CDR2 SASEGT. V lost 2 bases to trimming and J lost 5 bases, with 12 bases between them. The CDR3 DNA reads as TGTGCCAGCAGTGAACAGGGTTCGGTTGAGACCCAGTACTTC. It codes for CASSEQGSVETQYF.

The rearrangement links TRBV20-1 to TRBJ2-7; no definite D call. The V gene lost 3 bases and the J gene lost 4 bases, with 22 bases spanning the gap. Germline V gives CDR1 DFQATT, CDR2 SNEGSKA (reference sequence). This CDR3 contains 16 residues. The CDR3 nucleotides read TGCAGTGCTAGTCCCTTCGGTAGCAGTCCGAGGTACGAGCAGTACTTC. Residues: CSASPFGSSPRYEQYF.